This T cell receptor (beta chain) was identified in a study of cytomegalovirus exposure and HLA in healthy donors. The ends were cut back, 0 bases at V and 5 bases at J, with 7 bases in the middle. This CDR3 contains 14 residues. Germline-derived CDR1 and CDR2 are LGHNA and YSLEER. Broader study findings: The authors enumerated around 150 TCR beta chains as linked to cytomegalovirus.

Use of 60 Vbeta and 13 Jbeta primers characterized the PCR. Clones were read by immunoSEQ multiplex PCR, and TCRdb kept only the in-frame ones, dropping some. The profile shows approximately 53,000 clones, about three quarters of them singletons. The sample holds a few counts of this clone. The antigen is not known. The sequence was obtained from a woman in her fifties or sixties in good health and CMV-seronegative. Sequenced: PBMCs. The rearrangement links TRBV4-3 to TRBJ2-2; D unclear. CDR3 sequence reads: CASSQESQTGELFF. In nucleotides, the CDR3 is TGCGCCAGCAGCCAAGAGAGCCAAACCGGGGAGCTGTTTTTT.